This is a list of T cell receptor beta chains from one sample in a study of blood T cell repertoires in COVID-19. Profiled with immunoSEQ multiplex PCR; TCRdb holds only in-frame clones, not every one. The sample contains over 350,000 clones, more than 85% of which appear only once. The sequenced sample consisted of PBMCs or T cells enriched from blood (not recorded which). The source of these receptors is a woman in her 40s who had been exposed to COVID-19. The conserved cysteine and the conserved F or W are not part of the CDR3 here. The D gene is left open where the match is weak.

CDR3 protein	V gene	CDR3 length	D gene	J gene
ASSPGQNEKLF	TRBV18	11	-	TRBJ1-4
ASSPFLGIEQY	TRBV18	11	-	TRBJ2-7
ASGLVPDRDRDYGYT	TRBV12-5	15	TRBD1	TRBJ1-2
ASSEGQGRRGNTIY	TRBV7-9	14	-	TRBJ1-3
ASSRTTEGYT	TRBV4-1	10	-	TRBJ1-2
TSSQGAGGNEKLF	TRBV1	13	-	TRBJ1-4
AWSALAAEQY	TRBV30	10	-	TRBJ2-7
ASSLRLAGYEQF	TRBV7-6	12	TRBD2	TRBJ2-1
ASSIGTGVGQPQH	TRBV19	13	TRBD1	TRBJ1-5
ASGLVLVGRREEQF	TRBV12-5	14	-	TRBJ2-1
ASSPRPQGWDEAF	TRBV19	13	-	TRBJ1-1
ASSLSGVIPEKLF	TRBV5-4	13	-	TRBJ1-4
ASSQGLAGGLGDTQY	TRBV4-1	15	TRBD2	TRBJ2-3
ASSTQGTFLMARYT	TRBV21-1	14	-	TRBJ1-2
ASSRWDRDFPGYT	TRBV5-1	13	TRBD1	TRBJ1-2
ASVRGEKLF	TRBV2	9	-	TRBJ1-4
ASRGRTGLSSGANVLT	TRBV13	16	TRBD1	TRBJ2-6
ASSSPGESSEQY	TRBV11-3	12	-	TRBJ2-7
ASSPRASTDTQY	TRBV18	12	-	TRBJ2-3
ASIPQVSYEQY	TRBV10-2	11	-	TRBJ2-7
ASSLGSEQF	TRBV7-3	9	-	TRBJ2-1
ASSASWQGIGYT	TRBV25-1	12	-	TRBJ1-2
ASSFDSLNTEAF	TRBV5-4	12	-	TRBJ1-1
ASSPGQVKSPLH	TRBV5-5	12	TRBD1	TRBJ1-6
ASSTGDTQY	TRBV19	9	-	TRBJ2-3
ASSPPTGWETQY	TRBV18	12	TRBD1	TRBJ2-5
ASSVTESPLGGYT	TRBV9	13	-	TRBJ1-2
ASSSARTGVGNTIY	TRBV7-9	14	TRBD1	TRBJ1-3
AWSAGQSQF	TRBV30	9	-	TRBJ2-1
ASSLELEAF	TRBV13	9	-	TRBJ1-1
ASSSPGFYGYT	TRBV12-3/TRBV12-4	11	-	TRBJ1-2
ASSLGLAGFDEQF	TRBV4-3	13	TRBD2	TRBJ2-1
ASSRLNYGYT	TRBV11-3	10	-	TRBJ1-2
SVDRGTDTQY	TRBV29-1	10	-	TRBJ2-3
ASSPRPGVGTEAF	TRBV18	13	-	TRBJ1-1
ASSQRTGGKGNTIY	TRBV14	14	TRBD1	TRBJ1-3
SAPQGTEAF	TRBV20-1	9	-	TRBJ1-1
ASSNRAGFANTGELF	TRBV5-1	15	-	TRBJ2-2
SVPRRDGISET	TRBV29-1	11	-	TRBJ1-2
ASSQGVGTEAF	TRBV18	11	-	TRBJ1-1
ASREGSSTNEKLF	TRBV28	13	-	TRBJ1-4
ASSKPQGGLF	TRBV12-3/TRBV12-4	10	TRBD1	TRBJ1-4
ASGSGLAPGETQY	TRBV25-1	13	-	TRBJ2-5